Following are 28 T cell receptor beta chains from one sample sequenced in a study of OX40 agonist ivuxolimab in advanced cancers. The table came from immunoSEQ multiplex PCR; TCRdb's copy has only in-frame clones and leaves some out. The table includes over 65,000 clones, roughly 84% detected once. The source material was CD4+ or CD8+ T cells sorted from blood, sampled in a trial of the OX40 agonist ivuxolimab. Receptor source: an adult with an advanced solid tumor such as melanoma, head and neck, liver or kidney cancer.

The V and J genes are TRBV18 and TRBJ2-3, with TRBD2 matching over 13 bases. CDR3 size: 19 residues. The germline V gene encodes CDR1 KGHSH and CDR2 LQKENI. The junction had 8 bases not matched to a gene; V was cut back by 1 base and J by 1 base. The chain's CDR3 is CASSPRGLAGLQRTDTQYF. The CDR3 DNA sequence: TGTGCCAGCTCACCACGGGGACTAGCGGGACTCCAACGCACAGATACGCAGTATTTT.

The chain links TRBV5-1 to TRBJ2-2; 7 bases are shared with TRBD2. CDR3 size: 16 residues. Germline V lookup: CDR1 SGHRS, CDR2 YFSETQ. The J segment lost 4 bases and the V segment lost 3 bases, leaving 9 bases of the junction unmatched. CDR3 region: CASSSLAGDGTGELFF. The CDR3 nucleotides read TGCGCCAGCAGCTCCCTCGCGGGGGACGGCACCGGGGAGCTGTTTTTT.

This chain uses TRBV6-5 with TRBJ2-2; no definite D call. Trimming cost V 2 bases and J 6 bases, with 16 bases left between them. CDR3 length: 16 residues. From germline, CDR1 is MNHEY and CDR2 SVGAGI. The CDR3 sequence: CASSYAMGMRPGELFF. CDR3 nucleotide sequence: TGTGCCAGCAGTTACGCCATGGGGATGAGGCCCGGGGAGCTGTTTTTT.

The chain uses TRBV7-2 and TRBJ2-3; 7 nucleotides line up with TRBD2. The V gene end was trimmed by 5 bases and the J gene end by 4 bases; junction bases not matched to a gene: 12. CDR3 length equals 16 residues. CDR1 is SGHTA, CDR2 FQGNSA, per germline. The CDR3 reads CASSKRGGSSSDTQYF. The DNA of the CDR3 is TGTGCCAGCAGCAAACGGGGCGGGAGCAGTTCAGATACGCAGTATTTT.

This chain joins TRBV15 and TRBJ1-1; 7 positions match TRBD1. The CDR3 is 14 residues long. The germline CDR1 and CDR2 sequences are LNHNV and YYDKDF (reference sequence). The trim removed 3 bases at V and 5 bases at J, leaving 6 bases unmatched. CDR3 sequence: CATSRKTGETEAFF. The CDR3 DNA reads as TGTGCCACCAGCAGGAAAACAGGGGAGACTGAAGCTTTCTTT.

V usage is TRBV30 and J usage is TRBJ1-6; D is undetermined. CDR3 length: 13 amino acids. The V and J ends lost 2 bases and 7 bases respectively, with 9 bases between them. The germline V gene encodes CDR1 GTSNPN and CDR2 SVGIG (reference sequence). CDR3 loop: CAWSSAANSPLHF. The DNA of the CDR3 is TGTGCCTGGAGTTCGGCAGCAAATTCACCCCTCCACTTT. Combining the CDR3 with reference TRBV30 and TRBJ1-6 gives the whole variable domain SQTIHQWPATLVQPVGSPLSLECTVEGTSNPNLYWYRQAAGRGLQLLFYSVGIGQISSEVPQNLSASRPQDRQFILSSKKLLLSDSGFYLCAWSSAANSPLHFGNGTRLTVT.

The V call is TRBV2, the J call TRBJ2-2; 7 nucleotides align to TRBD1. The junction had 1 base not matched to a gene; V was cut back by 6 bases and J by 6 bases. The CDR3 has 12 residues. Germline V CDR1 and CDR2: SNHLY, FYNNEI. The CDR3: CASRQGAGELFF. The CDR3 DNA follows: TGTGCCAGCAGGCAGGGGGCCGGGGAGCTGTTTTTT.

The chain joins TRBV7-2 to TRBJ2-3, with D maybe TRBD1 (6 bases). Trimming removed 5 bases from V and 1 base from J, with 13 bases in between. The CDR3 has 15 residues. CDR1 is SGHTA, CDR2 FQGNSA, per germline. DNA of the CDR3: TGTGCCAGCAGCCCCCAGGGGCGCCGCACAGATACGCAGTATTTT. Encoded protein: CASSPQGRRTDTQYF.

The chain joins TRBV4-3 to TRBJ2-1; 7 bases are shared with TRBD2. CDR1 is LGHNA and CDR2 is YSLEER in the germline V gene. CDR3 length: 15 amino acids. V was pared by 0 bases and J by 4 bases, with 3 bases of the junction left unmatched. For the CDR3, the DNA is TGCGCCAGCAGCCAAGATGAGCGGGGATACAATGAGCAGTTCTTC. Encoded protein: CASSQDERGYNEQFF.

Points on this clone: At one end the junction does not follow the germline gene, possibly because of a read error. V and J are TRBV7-2 and TRBJ2-6, with D possibly TRBD1 on 6 matching bases. Germline V gene data show CDR1 as SGHTA and CDR2 as FQGNSA. The CDR3 loop spans 19 amino acids. The CDR3 sequence is CASRLAVGAVLSGANVLTF. DNA of the CDR3: TGTGCCAGCAGATTAGCTGTGGGGGCGGTCCTGTCTGGGGCCAACGTCCTGACTTTC. The full variable domain, rest sourced from reference TRBV7-2 and TRBJ2-6, is GAGVSQSPSNKVTEKGKDVELRCDPISGHTALYWYRQSLGQGLEFLIYFQGNSAPDKSGLPSDRFSAERTGGSVSTLTIQRTQQEDSAVYLCASRLAVGAVLSGANVLTFGAGSRLTVL.

The chain has TRBV4-2 and TRBJ1-5, with D tentatively TRBD1 (5 bases). Trimming cost V 0 bases and J 0 bases, with 15 bases left between them. CDR1 is LGHNA, CDR2 YNFKEQ, per germline. The CDR3 consists of 18 residues. CDR3 DNA: TGTGCCAGCAGCCAAGATCAGGGTACGGTCTATAGCAATCAGCCCCAGCATTTT. Its protein product is CASSQDQGTVYSNQPQHF.

This clone has more than one count but fewer than ten. For the CDR3, the DNA is TGTGCCAGCAGCGACTTGACAGGGGGTTCTCCTAGCGACGAGCAGTACTTC. Residues: CASSDLTGGSPSDEQYF. The chain has TRBV7-6 and TRBJ2-7, with TRBD1 matching over 9 bases. The CDR3 contains 17 residues. Germline CDR1 and CDR2: SGHVS and FNYEAQ. Trimming removed 5 bases from V and 5 bases from J; junction bases left unmatched: 16.

The chain couples TRBV2 to TRBJ2-1; a weak D match, TRBD2 (6 bases). The V gene lost 2 bases and the J gene lost 4 bases, with 12 bases spanning the gap. Germline assignment: CDR1 SNHLY and CDR2 FYNNEI. This CDR3 is built from 15 residues. CDR3 loop: CASSENGGSYNEQFF. DNA for the CDR3: TGTGCCAGCAGTGAAAACGGGGGAAGTTACAATGAGCAGTTCTTC.

The chain is built from TRBV9 and TRBJ1-1, with D possibly matching TRBD1 (6 bases). Germline CDR1 is SGDLS and CDR2 is YYNGEE. Deletions cut 3 bases from V and 0 bases from J, with 15 bases between. CDR3 length: 16 amino acids. Written as DNA, the CDR3 is TGTGCCAGCAGCGCTAGCCCAGGGGTGGTGAACACTGAAGCTTTCTTT. Residues: CASSASPGVVNTEAFF.

The chain uses TRBV7-9 and TRBJ1-2; no clear D. The CDR3 has 12 residues. V was trimmed by 1 base and J by 10 bases, leaving 10 bases between them. Germline V lookup: CDR1 SEHNR, CDR2 FQNEAQ (reference sequence). CDR3 nucleotide sequence: TGTGCCAGCAGCTTAGTACAGTTAGACTACACCTTC. Translation gives CASSLVQLDYTF. The full variable domain, rest sourced from reference TRBV7-9 and TRBJ1-2, is DTGVSQNPRHKITKRGQNVTFRCDPISEHNRLYWYRQTLGQGPEFLTYFQNEAQLEKSRLLSDRFSAERPKGSFSTLEIQRTEQGDSAMYLCASSLVQLDYTFGSGTRLTVV.

This chain uses TRBV18 with TRBJ1-1; 9 bases align to TRBD1. V lost 4 bases, J lost 11 bases, and 8 bases stayed unmatched. This CDR3 is 13 amino acids long. CDR1 KGHSH and CDR2 LQKENI come from the germline V gene. This CDR3 is CASSQGQGPGAFF. CDR3 nucleotides: TGTGCCAGCTCACAAGGACAGGGGCCGGGGGCTTTCTTT.

The rearrangement uses TRBV19 and TRBJ2-7; D is undetermined. Trimming removed 3 bases at V and 5 bases at J, with 8 bases between. Germline V CDR1 and CDR2: LNHDA, SQIVND (reference sequence). This CDR3 has 12 amino acids. The CDR3 reads CASSIMGNEQYF. The CDR3 nucleotides read TGTGCCAGTAGTATTATGGGGAACGAGCAGTACTTC.

This clone was detected only once. The chain employs TRBV10-1 and TRBJ2-5, with D possibly being TRBD1 or TRBD2 (5 bases each). The V end was cut by 5 bases, the J end by 9 bases, with 16 bases between. Germline V gene data show CDR1 as WNHNN and CDR2 as SYGVQD (reference sequence). CDR3 size: 13 residues. This CDR3 is CASSSGTERPQYF. The CDR3 nucleotides read TGCGCCAGCAGTTCCGGGACGGAGAGACCCCAGTACTTC.

The CDR3 coding sequence is TGTGCCAGCAGCGTAGGTGCATATCAGCCCCAGCATTTT. Protein: CASSVGAYQPQHF. The gene calls are TRBV9 and TRBJ1-5; D gene unclear. Deletions cut 0 bases from V and 5 bases from J, with 6 bases between. Germline V gene data show CDR1 as SGDLS and CDR2 as YYNGEE. This CDR3 spans 13 amino acids.

CDR3 nucleotide sequence: TGCGCCAGCAGTGGTGCTCGCACAGATACGCAGTATTTT. This translates into CASSGARTDTQYF. This chain uses TRBV4-1 with TRBJ2-3; unclear D gene. The CDR3 spans 13 residues. Per the germline V gene, CDR1 is MGHRA and CDR2 is YSYEKL. The ends were cut back, 6 bases at V and 1 base at J, with 8 bases in the middle.

The chain employs TRBV5-3 and TRBJ2-1; D not certain. TRBV5-3 has ORF status, its function being uncertain. The CDR3 runs to 10 residues. V lost 4 bases and J lost 10, with 6 bases in between. The DNA of the CDR3 is TGTGCCAGAAGCCCGAGAGAGCAGTTCTTC. Amino acids: CARSPREQFF.

The gene calls are TRBV5-1 and TRBJ1-1; TRBD1 matches at 7 bases. The germline CDR1 and CDR2 sequences are SGHRS and YFSETQ. J was trimmed by 2 bases and V by 0 bases; bases with no gene match: 7. There are 16 residues in the CDR3. The CDR3 bases are TGCGCCAGCAGCTTGGCCAGACAGGGACGAAACACTGAAGCTTTCTTT. Protein: CASSLARQGRNTEAFF.

The V gene is TRBV6-5, the J gene TRBJ1-1, with 12 bases lining up with TRBD1. CDR1 and CDR2 (germline): MNHEY, SVGAGI. The CDR3 is 13 amino acids. V shed 5 bases and J 10 bases; nucleotides not matched to a gene: 5. The CDR3 sequence: CASSRDRGRGAFF. In DNA form, the CDR3 reads TGTGCCAGCAGTAGGGACAGGGGGCGGGGAGCTTTCTTT.

The chain has TRBV19 and TRBJ2-5; 13 bases align to TRBD2. Trimming at V came to 3 bases and at J to 2 bases, leaving 3 bases not matched to a gene. The CDR3 is made up of 16 amino acids. Germline CDR1 reads LNHDA; CDR2 reads SQIVND (reference sequence). CDR3 protein: CASSMGLAGTQETQYF. CDR3 nucleotides: TGTGCCAGTAGTATGGGACTAGCGGGGACACAAGAGACCCAGTACTTC.

The gene calls are TRBV30 and TRBJ2-1, with 7 bases identical to TRBD1. The CDR3 covers 15 residues. From germline, CDR1 is GTSNPN and CDR2 SVGIG (reference sequence). V dropped 0 bases and J dropped 7; count of bases not matched to a gene: 9. CDR3 sequence reads: CAWSVSTGWGNEQFF. In DNA, the CDR3 is TGTGCCTGGAGTGTTTCGACAGGGTGGGGGAATGAGCAGTTCTTC.

The chain carries TRBV18 and TRBJ2-7, with 7 bases lining up with TRBD1. The CDR3 has 15 amino acids. Germline lookup yields CDR1 KGHSH and CDR2 LQKENI. V dropped 4 bases and J dropped 2; count of bases not matched to a gene: 8. The CDR3 loop is CASSQGDSGPYEQYF. The CDR3 bases are TGTGCCAGCTCACAAGGGGACAGTGGGCCCTACGAGCAGTACTTC.

The V and J genes are TRBV2 and TRBJ2-7, with TRBD2 matching 12 bases. The CDR3 extends over 18 amino acids. V shed 4 bases and J 1 base; nucleotides not matched to a gene: 11. Per the germline V gene, CDR1 is SNHLY and CDR2 is FYNNEI. CDR3: CASSVLGLAGGISYEQYF. CDR3 nucleotides: TGTGCCAGCAGTGTGCTAGGCCTAGCGGGAGGGATTTCCTACGAGCAGTACTTC.

V usage is TRBV7-2 and J usage is TRBJ2-1, with 10 nucleotides matching TRBD2. Germline V gives CDR1 SGHTA, CDR2 FQGNSA. This CDR3 is 15 amino acids long. Trimming took 5 bases from V and 7 from J; bases not matched to a gene: 8. CDR3 nucleotide sequence: TGTGCCAGCAGCCCATCTAGCGGGAGTAGAAATGAGCAGTTCTTC. Its translation is CASSPSSGSRNEQFF.